These 20 T cell receptor beta chains share one sample of origin, sequenced in a study of T cell responses to AZD1222 COVID-19 vaccine. Sequencing used immunoSEQ multiplex PCR; TCRdb keeps in-frame clones, though not all of them. The sample holds tens of thousands of clones, roughly nine tenths seen once. Sequencing used peripheral blood, obtained 28 days after the second AZD1222 dose. All receptors come from an adult who received the AZD1222 COVID-19 vaccine.

The chain carries TRBV7-8 and TRBJ2-7, with D possibly TRBD2 on 5 matching bases. Germline-derived CDR1 and CDR2 are SGHVS and FQNEAQ. The CDR3 extends over 14 amino acids. Trimming took 5 bases from V and 0 from J, leaving 11 bases between them. The CDR3 DNA is TGTGCCAGCAGCCCAAGTGCGGGCTCCTACGAGCAGTACTTC. Translated, it gives CASSPSAGSYEQYF.

The gene calls are TRBV9 and TRBJ2-1; D gene unclear. The CDR3 extends over 15 amino acids. Germline V CDR1 and CDR2: SGDLS, YYNGEE. V dropped 0 bases and J dropped 8 bases, with 15 bases sitting between them. For the CDR3, the DNA is TGTGCCAGCAGCGTAGAGGTAGGAAGGGTCCATGAGCAGTTCTTC. This gives the protein CASSVEVGRVHEQFF. The full variable domain, its missing parts supplied by reference TRBV9 and TRBJ2-1, is DSGVTQTPKHLITATGQRVTLRCSPRSGDLSVYWYQQSLDQGLQFLIQYYNGEERAKGNILERFSAQQFPDLHSELNLSSLELGDSALYFCASSVEVGRVHEQFFGPGTRLTVL.

This chain uses TRBV6-2 or TRBV6-3 with TRBJ2-7; 8 bases are a match to TRBD1. Trimming at V came to 6 bases and at J to 5 bases, leaving 12 bases not matched to a gene. The CDR3 covers 15 residues. Germline assignment: CDR1 MNHEY and CDR2 SVGEGT. CDR3 residues: CASSTLQATGDEQYF. Written as DNA, the CDR3 is TGTGCCAGCAGCACCCTACAAGCGACAGGGGACGAGCAGTACTTC.

The V call is TRBV27, the J call TRBJ2-7, with D perhaps given as TRBD1 or TRBD2 (6 bases each). This CDR3 is built from 17 residues. The V gene lost 0 bases and the J gene lost 2 bases, with 17 bases spanning the gap. CDR1 is MNHEY, CDR2 SMNVEV, per germline (reference sequence). CDR3 DNA sequence: TGTGCCAGCAGTTTATCAGCTCAGGGGCGGGACCCCTACGAGCAGTACTTC. This encodes CASSLSAQGRDPYEQYF.

CDR3 sequence reads: CASSYSTRDRGLGYTF. The CDR3 DNA sequence: TGTGCCAGCAGTTACTCGACACGGGACAGGGGATTAGGCTACACCTTC. The chain links TRBV6-5 to TRBJ1-2; the match to TRBD1 covers 10 bases. The CDR3 extends over 16 amino acids. V gave up 0 bases and J gave up 8 bases; unmatched junction bases: 9. Germline V gene sequence: CDR1 MNHEY, CDR2 SVGAGI.

Details on this clone: Relative to the germline gene, one junction end is altered; a read error may explain this. This chain uses TRBV10-3 with TRBJ2-3; possibly TRBD2 for D (6 bases). This CDR3 has 14 residues. Germline V gene lookup returns CDR1 ENHRY and CDR2 SYGVKD. CDR3 sequence (DNA): TGTGCCATCGGTGAGCGGGCCTCCACAGATACGCAGTATTTT. This codes for CAIGERASTDTQYF.

The sample holds a few counts of this clone. The chain is built from TRBV7-9 and TRBJ1-2; D is ambiguous. Trimming shortened V by 4 bases and J by 1 base, and 13 bases separated the two germline ends. This CDR3 is built from 15 residues. Germline CDR1 is SEHNR and CDR2 is FQNEAQ (reference sequence). CDR3 coding DNA: TGTGCCAGCAGCTCAGAATGGGCCTTTAACTATGGCTACACCTTC. Residues: CASSSEWAFNYGYTF.

The V gene is TRBV11-2, the J gene TRBJ2-3; 10 bases map to TRBD2. J lost 1 base, V lost 6 bases, and 7 bases had no gene match. The CDR3 contains 16 residues. Germline V gene lookup returns CDR1 SGHAT and CDR2 FQNNGV. This CDR3 is CASSTLAGDGTDTQYF. The CDR3, as DNA: TGTGCCAGCAGTACCCTAGCGGGGGACGGCACAGATACGCAGTATTTT.

The chain recombines TRBV7-8 with TRBJ1-1; D uncertain. Germline CDR1 SGHVS, CDR2 FQNEAQ. CDR3 length: 12 residues. Trimming cost V 5 bases and J 1 base, with 5 bases left between them. The CDR3 spells CASSLWNTEAFF. Written as DNA, the CDR3 is TGTGCCAGCAGCCTGTGGAACACTGAAGCTTTCTTT.

V usage is TRBV29-1 and J usage is TRBJ2-2; 7 bases line up with TRBD1. CDR3 length: 15 residues. The junction had 12 bases not matched to a gene; V was cut back by 6 bases and J by 5 bases. The germline V gene encodes CDR1 SQVTM and CDR2 ANQGSEA. The CDR3 nucleotides are TGCAGCGTGTCGTGGGCAGGGGGTCGGACCGGGGAGCTGTTTTTT. Amino acids: CSVSWAGGRTGELFF.

The J gene is TRBJ1-2, the V gene TRBV6-5; TRBD1 might be the D (5 bases). This CDR3 has 15 residues. The ends were cut back, 6 bases at V and 0 bases at J, with 14 bases in the middle. Germline assignment: CDR1 MNHEY and CDR2 SVGAGI. The CDR3 loop reads CASRTAGGSNYGYTF. DNA for the CDR3: TGTGCCAGCAGAACAGCGGGGGGATCTAACTATGGCTACACCTTC.

The chain employs TRBV7-6 and TRBJ1-5; D unclear. Trimming took 2 bases from V and 3 from J, leaving 8 bases between them. Germline V lookup: CDR1 SGHVS, CDR2 FNYEAQ. This CDR3 has 14 residues. CDR3: CASSLIRANQPQHF. The CDR3 DNA reads TGTGCCAGCAGCTTAATCCGGGCCAATCAGCCCCAGCATTTT.

J is TRBJ2-7 and V is TRBV4-1; TRBD2 aligns across 13 bases. The CDR3 runs to 16 residues. CDR1 is MGHRA and CDR2 is YSYEKL in the germline V gene. V shed 3 bases and J 4 bases; nucleotides not matched to a gene: 6. The CDR3 coding sequence is TGCGCCAGCAGCCAGCAACTAGCGGGGGGGCGTTACGAGCAGTACTTC. Its protein is CASSQQLAGGRYEQYF.

The V call is TRBV19, the J call TRBJ2-5; 8 bases map to TRBD1. The CDR3 extends over 14 amino acids. With 7 bases clipped from V and 3 bases from J, the junction kept 7 bases outside the gene matches. Looked up from germline, CDR1 is LNHDA and CDR2 is SQIVND (reference sequence). The CDR3 is CASNQQQGEETQYF. The CDR3 DNA sequence: TGTGCCAGTAACCAACAACAGGGGGAAGAGACCCAGTACTTC.

This sequence joins TRBV11-2 and TRBJ2-3; no clear D. Per germline, CDR1 SGHAT and CDR2 FQNNGV. The CDR3 is made up of 13 amino acids. V lost 3 bases to trimming and J lost 4 bases, with 8 bases between them. CDR3 DNA sequence: TGTGCCAGCAGCTTCCAGCCGGCAGATACGCAGTATTTT. Protein product: CASSFQPADTQYF.

J is TRBJ2-2 and V is TRBV2; D may be TRBD1 or TRBD2 (7 bases each). The germline CDR1 and CDR2 sequences are SNHLY and FYNNEI. There are 17 residues in the CDR3. V was cut by 7 bases and J by 7 bases, with 25 bases left in between. The CDR3 sequence: CASKTTSRGALVGELFF. The CDR3 coding sequence is TGTGCCAGCAAGACGACTAGCAGGGGGGCCTTAGTCGGGGAGCTGTTTTTT.

The CDR3 bases are TGTGCCAGTCGCCGCCCGAGGGGTGCCGGGGAGCTGTTTTTT. Its translation: CASRRPRGAGELFF. V is TRBV19 and J is TRBJ2-2, with D perhaps matching TRBD1 or TRBD2 (5 bases each). Between the trimmed V and J ends, which lost 8 bases and 6 bases, there was a span of 16 bases. CDR1 and CDR2 (germline): LNHDA, SQIVND (reference sequence). The CDR3 totals 14 residues.

V gene TRBV13 combines with J gene TRBJ2-3; 13 bases are shared with TRBD2. The germline V gene has CDR1 PRHDT and CDR2 FYEKMQ (reference sequence). V shed 2 bases, J shed 0 bases, and the junction held 5 bases outside the gene matches. This CDR3 spans 18 amino acids. CDR3 loop: CASSLPAGLAGSTDTQYF. The CDR3 bases are TGTGCCAGCAGCTTACCCGCGGGACTAGCGGGAAGCACAGATACGCAGTATTTT.

This chain joins TRBV27 and TRBJ1-2; possible D gene TRBD1, 6 bases. V was pared by 2 bases and J by 3 bases, with 13 bases between. Germline V CDR1 and CDR2: MNHEY, SMNVEV (reference sequence). This CDR3 region has 15 residues. The CDR3 region has the DNA TGTGCCAGCAGTTTAAGTAGGGGGGCCTACTATGGCTACACCTTC. Encoded protein: CASSLSRGAYYGYTF.

V usage is TRBV27 and J usage is TRBJ2-7; D uncertain. Germline CDR1 reads MNHEY; CDR2 reads SMNVEV (reference sequence). With 3 bases removed from V and 3 bases from J, the gap between germline ends came to 9 bases. CDR3 length: 13 residues. The CDR3 DNA is TGTGCCAGCAGTTTTGGGCCAGACTACGAGCAGTACTTC. It encodes CASSFGPDYEQYF.